One and the same sample provided the 20 T cell receptor beta chains below, sequenced in a study of Graves' ophthalmopathy and Graves' hyperthyroidism. The TCR beta CDR3 regions underwent amplification from RNA transcripts. Following a first-round RT-PCR that used HTBI primers, a second-round multiplex PCR was carried out. TCRdb used MiXCR to reprocess the multiplex PCR reads, holding one entry per CDR3 protein. The sample lists hundreds of thousands of distinct CDR3 sequences, over 20% occurring once. The material sequenced was peripheral blood. The receptors were sampled from a young woman with stable Graves' hyperthyroidism. Some clones in this sample may be carry-over from other donors' samples.

This clonotype was counted between two and nine times. The gene calls are TRBV5-6 and TRBJ1-5; D gene uncertain. Germline V gene sequence: CDR1 SGHDT, CDR2 YYEEEE. The CDR3 totals 16 residues. V was pared by 4 bases and J by 4 bases, with 18 bases between. The DNA for the CDR3 is TGTGCCAGCAGCCAAACCCTAGCGCCAGGTAATCAGCCCCAGCATTTT. It codes for CASSQTLAPGNQPQHF.

This clonotype was detected many times. The chain couples TRBV6-5 to TRBJ2-7; 7 nucleotides agree with TRBD2. This CDR3 contains 15 residues. Germline V gives CDR1 MNHEY, CDR2 SVGAGI. Trimming at V came to 4 bases and at J to 1 base, leaving 7 bases not matched to a gene. In nucleotides, the CDR3 is TGTGCCAGCAGTTGGGGGGAGGGACGGTCCTACGAGCAGTACTTC. Amino acids: CASSWGEGRSYEQYF.

This clonotype was recorded a few times. This chain uses TRBV11-1 with TRBJ2-5; 10 nucleotides align to TRBD1. Trimming removed 2 bases from V and 3 bases from J; junction bases left unmatched: 9. Per the germline V gene, CDR1 is SGHAT and CDR2 is FQDESV (reference sequence). This CDR3 has 17 amino acids. The CDR3, as DNA: TGTGCCAGCAGCTTATCCCGGACAGGGGGAAAGGAAGAGACCCAGTACTTC. Translation: CASSLSRTGGKEETQYF.

This clonotype has at least ten counts. The CDR3 spells CAWSLGDSNQPQHF. The CDR3 region has the DNA TGTGCCTGGAGTTTGGGGGATAGCAATCAGCCCCAGCATTTT. V is TRBV30 and J is TRBJ1-5, with TRBD1 as a possible D gene (5 bases). The CDR3 runs to 14 residues. CDR1 GTSNPN and CDR2 SVGIG come from the germline V gene (reference sequence). V dropped 2 bases and J dropped 0 bases, with 8 bases sitting between them.

J is TRBJ1-2 and V is TRBV30; D unresolved. With 1 base removed from V and 2 bases from J, the gap between germline ends came to 11 bases. This CDR3 region has 14 residues. CDR1 GTSNPN and CDR2 SVGIG come from the germline V gene (reference sequence). The CDR3 loop reads CAWSGAAGNYGYTF. In DNA, the CDR3 is TGTGCCTGGAGTGGGGCTGCGGGGAACTATGGCTACACCTTC.

This clonotype was counted ten times or more. This chain uses TRBV28 with TRBJ1-2; tentatively, D is TRBD1 (6 bases). Germline V gene lookup returns CDR1 MDHEN and CDR2 SYDVKM. This CDR3 is 12 amino acids long. Trimming removed 1 base at V and 7 bases at J, with 7 bases between. The CDR3 protein is CASSLSQGGYTF. The CDR3 bases are TGTGCCAGCAGTTTATCACAGGGTGGCTACACCTTC.

This clonotype occurred many times. The V call is TRBV6-5, the J call TRBJ1-5; possible D gene TRBD1, 5 bases. V lost 2 bases and J lost 9, with 17 bases in between. CDR1 is MNHEY and CDR2 is SVGAGI in the germline V gene. The CDR3 totals 15 residues. DNA of the CDR3: TGTGCCAGCAGTTACACGGGGGGTAGTATTCGGCCCCAGCATTTT. It specifies CASSYTGGSIRPQHF.

This clonotype occurred many times. The chain is built from TRBV12-3 or TRBV12-4 and TRBJ2-5; 9 bases map to TRBD1. V dropped 4 bases and J dropped 5; count of bases not matched to a gene: 5. This CDR3 is 14 amino acids long. The chain's CDR3 is CASSSGQGKETQYF. CDR3 sequence (DNA): TGTGCCAGCAGTTCCGGACAGGGGAAGGAGACCCAGTACTTC.

The chain couples TRBV18 to TRBJ1-2; TRBD1 matches at 8 bases. V shed 3 bases, J shed 1 base, and the junction held 7 bases outside the gene matches. Germline values: CDR1 KGHSH, CDR2 LQKENI. The CDR3 covers 16 residues. Here the CDR3 reads CASSPRRDRINYGYTF. CDR3 sequence (DNA): TGTGCCAGCTCACCCCGCCGGGACAGGATTAACTATGGCTACACCTTC.

This clonotype was observed at least ten times. The DNA for the CDR3 is TGTGCTAGTGGTTTCCTTCCTGAAGCTTTCTTT. It codes for CASGFLPEAFF. The chain has TRBV12-5 and TRBJ1-1; D ambiguous. The CDR3 runs 11 residues. The ends were cut back, 3 bases at V and 6 bases at J, with 5 bases in the middle. Germline CDR1 LGHNT, CDR2 FRNRAP.

This clonotype was counted many times. The genes are TRBV29-1 and TRBJ2-7, with 10 bases aligning to TRBD1. CDR3 length equals 17 residues. Trimming removed 6 bases from V and 7 bases from J; junction bases left unmatched: 21. From germline, CDR1 is SQVTM and CDR2 ANQGSEA. DNA of the CDR3: TGCAGCGTCTCATCCGGGACAGGGGCGTTTGTGGGGGAAGAGCAGTACTTC. Its protein product is CSVSSGTGAFVGEEQYF.

This clonotype was seen many times. The chain joins TRBV11-2 to TRBJ1-2, with 7 bases fitting TRBD1. From germline, CDR1 is SGHAT and CDR2 FQNNGV. CDR3 length equals 15 residues. V lost 5 bases and J lost 6; bases outside the gene matches: 12. CDR3 protein: CASSPNRGWVDGYTF. CDR3 DNA sequence: TGTGCCAGCAGCCCCAACAGGGGTTGGGTGGATGGCTACACCTTC.

The chain combines TRBV28 with TRBJ1-1; possible D gene TRBD1, 5 bases. In germline, CDR1 is MDHEN, CDR2 SYDVKM. Trimming took 8 bases from V and 1 from J, leaving 17 bases between them. This CDR3 comprises 15 residues. The CDR3 DNA reads TGTGCCAGCGGGACGACTGACTGGTGGAACACTGAAGCTTTCTTT. It is translated as CASGTTDWWNTEAFF.

This clonotype was seen only a few times. The rearrangement links TRBV30 to TRBJ2-7, with D uncertain. V lost 3 bases and J lost 0, with 9 bases in between. This CDR3 contains 13 residues. The germline V gene has CDR1 GTSNPN and CDR2 SVGIG (reference sequence). The CDR3 here is CAWRGQNSYEQYF. DNA for the CDR3: TGTGCCTGGAGGGGTCAGAACTCCTACGAGCAGTACTTC. The full variable domain, completed using reference TRBV30 and TRBJ2-7, is SQTIHQWPATLVQPVGSPLSLECTVEGTSNPNLYWYRQAAGRGLQLLFYSVGIGQISSEVPQNLSASRPQDRQFILSSKKLLLSDSGFYLCAWRGQNSYEQYFGPGTRLTVT.

A few counts support this clonotype. The chain links TRBV5-1 to TRBJ2-2, with 14 bases fitting TRBD2. The CDR3 contains 18 residues. Germline trimming cut 2 bases from V and 4 bases from J; bases unmatched to any gene: 7. Germline V CDR1 and CDR2: SGHRS, YFSETQ. The CDR3 is CASSFSLTSGRGTGELFF. The CDR3 coding sequence is TGCGCCAGCAGCTTCTCCCTGACTAGCGGGAGGGGCACCGGGGAGCTGTTTTTT.

The rearrangement joins TRBV24-1 to TRBJ1-1; 7 nucleotides match TRBD1. Trimming cost V 7 bases and J 1 base; bases outside gene matches: 2. Germline CDR1 and CDR2: KGHDR and SFDVKD. The CDR3 has 13 residues. This chain's CDR3 is CATRDRRNTEAFF. CDR3 coding DNA: TGTGCCACCAGGGACAGGAGGAACACTGAAGCTTTCTTT.

The chain carries TRBV9 and TRBJ1-2; TRBD1 agrees at 8 bases. CDR3 length: 16 residues. Germline values: CDR1 SGDLS, CDR2 YYNGEE. V shed 7 bases, J shed 7 bases, and the junction held 18 bases outside the gene matches. DNA for the CDR3: TGTGCCAGCGTCCCCGGGACAGGAACTAAAGTGGGTGGCTACACCTTC. It codes for CASVPGTGTKVGGYTF.

The chain couples TRBV4-1 to TRBJ2-7; 7 bases fit TRBD1. V lost 1 base and J lost 5; bases outside the gene matches: 8. Germline V gives CDR1 MGHRA, CDR2 YSYEKL. This CDR3 spans 15 amino acids. CDR3 bases: TGCGCCAGCAGCCAAGTCTTGGCAGGGGGAGACGAGCAGTACTTC. The encoded protein is CASSQVLAGGDEQYF.

This clonotype has a handful of counts. The chain employs TRBV18 and TRBJ2-7, with 8 bases aligning to TRBD1. In germline, CDR1 is KGHSH, CDR2 LQKENI. V shed 1 base, J shed 1 base, and the junction held 6 bases outside the gene matches. The CDR3 length is 16 residues. In nucleotides, the CDR3 is TGTGCCAGCTCACCACGGGGACAGGTTGGGTCCTACGAGCAGTACTTC. Translation: CASSPRGQVGSYEQYF.

This clonotype was detected ten times or more. The chain employs TRBV7-2 and TRBJ2-2, with D uncertain. V gave up 1 base and J gave up 7 bases, with 10 bases separating them. CDR3 length equals 14 residues. Germline CDR1 is SGHTA and CDR2 is FQGNSA. The CDR3 here is CASSLDRGYGELFF. The CDR3 DNA follows: TGTGCCAGCAGCTTAGACAGAGGCTACGGGGAGCTGTTTTTT.